This TCR beta chain was sequenced during a study of T cell clones after liver transplantation. Sequenced by immunoSEQ multiplex PCR; TCRdb stores in-frame clones only, minus some. The table lists more than 95,000 clones, 82% of them singletons, with 0.99% in the top ten. Germline V CDR1 and CDR2: MNHEY, SMNVEV (reference sequence). The CDR3 contains 15 residues. V gave up 3 bases and J gave up 4 bases, with 14 bases separating them. The chain uses TRBV27 and TRBJ2-3; maybe TRBD2 (6 bases). The sequencing here drew on CD4+ T cells from blood, taken before liver transplant. The source is a human donor who received a liver transplant. The CDR3 loop reads CASSFSGNPSDTQYF. The CDR3 region has the DNA TGTGCCAGCAGTTTTAGCGGAAACCCATCAGATACGCAGTATTTT.